This is a list of T cell receptor beta chains from one sample in a study of blood T cell repertoires in COVID-19. Only in-frame clones appear in the TCRdb table, and some are missing; sequencing was by immunoSEQ multiplex PCR. The sample lists 100,000 to 150,000 clones; about 83% were seen once. Sequencing was performed on peripheral blood. These receptors all come from a man aged 60 to 75 with acute or convalescent COVID-19. Each CDR3 is given with its conserved first and last residue. The D gene is left open where the match is weak. Size is stated for part of the rows, as once, few or many counts, or as a class when the clone is expanded.

>-|TRBD1|TRBV6-6|TRBJ1-1
CASSRDRGTTEAFF
TGTGCCAGCAGCCGGGACAGGGGGACCACTGAAGCTTTCTTT
>-|TRBD2|TRBV5-8|TRBJ2-7
CASSFRAGDHEQYF
TGTGCCAGCAGCTTCCGGGCGGGAGACCACGAGCAGTACTTC
>-|TRBD1|TRBV5-1|TRBJ2-1
CASRSTGTGATGEQFF
TGCGCCAGCAGGTCCACCGGGACAGGCGCGACGGGTGAGCAGTTCTTC
>once|-|TRBV5-1|TRBJ1-5
CASSPDSSSNQPQHF
TGCGCCAGCAGCCCCGACAGTTCTAGCAATCAGCCCCAGCATTTT
>-|TRBD2|TRBV5-4|TRBJ2-7
CASSLGGSGGHPYEQYF
TGTGCCAGCAGCTTGGGAGGTTCGGGAGGGCACCCCTACGAGCAGTACTTC
>-|TRBD1|TRBV19|TRBJ2-5
CASSVSGQGSETQYF
TGTGCCAGTAGTGTATCGGGACAGGGTAGCGAGACCCAGTACTTC
>once|TRBD1|TRBV9|TRBJ2-4
CASSVVGTGSKNIQYF
TGTGCCAGCAGCGTAGTAGGGACAGGGTCCAAAAACATTCAGTACTTC
>-|TRBD1|TRBV5-4|TRBJ2-7
CASSRGQETYEQYF
TGTGCCAGCAGCCGGGGACAGGAGACCTACGAGCAGTACTTC
>-|-|TRBV27|TRBJ2-3
CASSLWLGGTDTQYF
TGTGCCAGCAGTTTATGGCTAGGAGGCACAGATACGCAGTATTTT
>many|TRBD2|TRBV24-1|TRBJ2-5
CATSDAASGSYTETQYF
TGTGCCACCAGTGACGCCGCTAGCGGGAGTTACACTGAGACCCAGTACTTC
>-|-|TRBV2|TRBJ2-1
CASSEADYSYNEQFF
TGTGCCAGCAGTGAAGCGGACTACTCCTACAATGAGCAGTTCTTC
>-|TRBD1|TRBV29-1|TRBJ2-1
CRAKPEQGGNNEQFF
TGCAGGGCGAAACCGGAACAGGGGGGCAACAATGAGCAGTTCTTC
>-|TRBD2|TRBV5-1|TRBJ2-2
CASSFSGRSDTGELFF
TGCGCCAGCAGCTTTAGCGGGAGATCGGACACCGGGGAGCTGTTTTTT
>-|-|TRBV2|TRBJ1-6
CASIGQANSPLHF
TGTGCCAGCATAGGCCAGGCGAATTCACCCCTCCACTTT
>-|-|TRBV3-1/TRBV3-2|TRBJ2-7
CASSQAFDEQYF
TGTGCCAGCAGCCAAGCTTTTGACGAGCAGTACTTC
>once|-|TRBV28|TRBJ1-2
CASSLEGYGYTF
TGTGCCAGCAGTTTAGAGGGCTATGGCTACACCTTC
>-|TRBD2|TRBV5-6|TRBJ2-7
CASSQTSGLYEQYF
TGTGCCAGCAGCCAAACTAGCGGCCTCTACGAGCAGTACTTC
>-|-|TRBV27|TRBJ2-1
CASGPRLGGDDEQFF
TGTGCCAGCGGACCGCGACTAGGAGGGGACGATGAGCAGTTCTTC
>-|TRBD2|TRBV5-4|TRBJ2-1
CASSFRLAAYNEQFF
TGTGCCAGCAGCTTCCGACTAGCAGCATACAATGAGCAGTTCTTC
>-|TRBD1|TRBV9|TRBJ2-7
CASTAKPQDRGTYEQYF
TGTGCCAGCACCGCGAAGCCCCAGGACAGGGGAACCTACGAGCAGTACTTC
>-|-|TRBV9|TRBJ2-7
CASSFDPGSSYEQYF
TGTGCCAGCAGCTTCGACCCGGGGAGCTCCTACGAGCAGTACTTC
>-|-|TRBV7-3|TRBJ2-7
CASSLGGVSSYEQYF
TGTGCCAGCAGCTTAGGCGGGGTAAGCTCCTACGAGCAGTACTTC
>-|TRBD1|TRBV7-2|TRBJ1-6
CASSPPTGENSPLHF
TGTGCCAGCAGCCCGCCTACAGGGGAGAATTCACCCCTCCACTTT
>-|-|TRBV7-2|TRBJ1-4
CASSSVYWGTEKLFF
TGTGCCAGCAGCTCCGTCTACTGGGGGACAGAAAAACTGTTTTTT
>-|TRBD2|TRBV4-2|TRBJ2-5
CASSPNQLAGGETQYF
TGTGCCAGCAGCCCGAACCAACTAGCGGGAGGGGAGACCCAGTACTTC
>-|-|TRBV3-1/TRBV3-2|TRBJ2-3
CASSPSGLFTDTQYF
TGTGCCAGCAGTCCTAGTGGACTTTTCACAGATACGCAGTATTTT
>-|-|TRBV21-1|TRBJ1-1
CAGPSGVNTEAFF
TGTGCCGGACCCTCGGGGGTGAACACTGAAGCTTTCTTT
>once|-|TRBV4-2|TRBJ1-1
CASSQAQPYTEAFF
TGTGCCAGCAGCCAAGCACAGCCATACACTGAAGCTTTCTTT
>-|-|TRBV7-3|TRBJ2-5
CASSLSSRGTAGETQYF
TGTGCCAGCAGCTTAAGCTCCCGAGGGACTGCTGGAGAGACCCAGTACTTC
>-|-|TRBV24-1|TRBJ1-3
CATSDNSVSGNTIYF
TGTGCCACCAGTGATAATAGTGTCTCTGGAAACACCATATATTTT
>-|TRBD1|TRBV2|TRBJ1-2
CASSVRTGGEVSTF
TGTGCCAGCAGCGTAAGGACAGGGGGCGAGGTCAGCACCTTC
>-|TRBD2|TRBV29-1|TRBJ2-3
CSVEGLAGSTDTQYF
TGCAGCGTTGAAGGACTAGCGGGTTCCACAGATACGCAGTATTTT
>-|-|TRBV5-1|TRBJ1-5
CASSPGGVYNQPQHF
TGCGCCAGCAGCCCCGGAGGGGTTTACAATCAGCCCCAGCATTTT
>-|-|TRBV27|TRBJ2-7
CASSLSERTYEQYF
TGTGCCAGCAGTTTATCGGAGCGGACCTACGAGCAGTACTTC
>-|TRBD1|TRBV6-1|TRBJ1-2
CASSGNLRILQGARGYTF
TGTGCCAGCAGTGGAAATCTCCGTATATTACAGGGGGCTCGGGGCTACACCTTC
>-|-|TRBV30|TRBJ2-1
CAWSVLNEQFF
TGTGCCTGGAGTGTACTGAATGAGCAGTTCTTC
>few|TRBD2|TRBV27|TRBJ2-7
CASSLQGLAGYEQYF
TGTGCCAGCAGTTTACAAGGACTAGCGGGCTACGAGCAGTACTTC
>-|-|TRBV28|TRBJ1-1
CASRPGTRNTEAFF
TGTGCCAGCAGGCCTGGGACACGGAACACTGAAGCTTTCTTT
>-|-|TRBV9|TRBJ2-1
CASSVSSRYEQFF
TGTGCCAGCAGCGTCTCTAGTAGGTATGAGCAGTTCTTC
>-|TRBD1|TRBV19|TRBJ2-7
CASSTGFLRDEQYF
TGTGCCAGCTCGACAGGGTTTCTTCGAGACGAGCAGTACTTC